The rows below give T cell receptor beta chains drawn from one sample of a study of tumor-infiltrating lymphocytes in glioblastoma multiforme. Via MiXCR, TCRdb re-called the multiplex PCR reads, giving one row per CDR3 protein. The table records 12,000 or so distinct CDR3 sequences, roughly 68% of them present only once. The sequenced sample consisted of brain tumor tissue. The receptors come from a male donor with glioblastoma. CDR3s include the opening cysteine and the closing phenylalanine or tryptophan. A D gene is named only where the DNA matches it firmly. Some rows have no size entry. The others give once, few or many, or a class for an expanded clone.

J,V,D,size,DNA,CDR3
TRBJ2-1,TRBV29-1,TRBD2,.,TGCAGCGTTGAGGGACTAGCGGGGTACAATGAGCAGTTCTTC,CSVEGLAGYNEQFF
TRBJ2-7,TRBV4-3,TRBD2,.,TGCGCCAGCAGCCAGCTAGCGGGAGTATCCTACGAGCAGTACTTC,CASSQLAGVSYEQYF
TRBJ1-3,TRBV7-9,.,many,TGTGCCAGCGGTGGGGGAAACACCATATATTTT,CASGGGNTIYF
TRBJ2-2,TRBV11-2,TRBD2,.,TGTGCCAGCAGACCTCTAGCGGGGGCCTACACCGGGGAGCTGTTTTTT,CASRPLAGAYTGELFF
TRBJ2-3,TRBV20-1,.,.,TGCAGTGCCCATGGCGGGTGGGGGGGGCGGACAGATACGCAGTATTTT,CSAHGGWGGRTDTQYF
TRBJ2-1,TRBV29-1,.,.,TGCAGCCCCCGGGTTTACGGTGAGCAGTTCTTC,CSPRVYGEQFF
TRBJ1-2,TRBV11-3,.,.,TGTGCCAGCAGCTTAGGACGTAGTGCTAACTATGGCTACACCTTC,CASSLGRSANYGYTF
TRBJ2-3,TRBV6-6,.,.,TGTGCCAGCAGTTACCTAACTAGCACAGATACGCAGTATTTT,CASSYLTSTDTQYF
TRBJ2-5,TRBV29-1,.,.,TGCAGCGGCCATGCCGGGGGGACCCAGTACTTC,CSGHAGGTQYF
TRBJ2-3,TRBV4-3,TRBD1,.,TGCGCCAGCAGTGACCCGGGACAGGGGACAGATACGCAGTATTTT,CASSDPGQGTDTQYF
TRBJ2-6,TRBV29-1,TRBD1,.,TGTAGCGTTAAGGGGCAGGGGGATAGGGCCAACGTCCTGACTTTC,CSVKGQGDRANVLTF
TRBJ2-3,TRBV4-1,TRBD2,.,TGCGCCAGCGCGTGGAGCGGGAGGGCCGGGGATACGCGCTATTTT,CASAWSGRAGDTRYF
TRBJ1-4,TRBV7-9,.,.,TGCGCCAGCAGCTTAGACACAATTAATGAAAAACTGTTTTTT,CASSLDTINEKLFF
TRBJ1-2,TRBV11-2,.,.,TGTGCCAGCAGCGCCAGTATATCTAACTATGGCTACACCTTC,CASSASISNYGYTF
TRBJ2-2,TRBV7-2,TRBD1,.,TGTGCCACCAGCTTGAGCGGACAGGGGAACACCAGGGAGCTGTTTTTT,CATSLSGQGNTRELFF
TRBJ1-6,TRBV29-1,TRBD1,.,TGCAGCGTCGTCAGGGACAGAGAATCACCCCCCCACTTT,CSVVRDRESPPHF
TRBJ2-1,TRBV13,TRBD2,.,TGTGCCATCAGCATTAGCGGGACTGAGCAGTTCTTC,CAISISGTEQFF
TRBJ2-1,TRBV11-2,TRBD2,.,TGCGCCAGCAGCTTAGTCCCCGCTAGCGGCACATGCAATGAGCAGTTCTTC,CASSLVPASGTCNEQFF
TRBJ2-5,TRBV29-1,.,.,TGCAGCGTTGAAGAGAGGTCTAGAGGTTGGGCGCAAGAGACCCAGTACTTC,CSVEERSRGWAQETQYF
TRBJ2-7,TRBV20-1,.,.,TGCAGTGCTGAGGGGACTTCAAGCTCCTACGAGCAGTACTTC,CSAEGTSSSYEQYF
TRBJ2-2,TRBV11-2,.,.,TGTGCCAGCAGCTCGAGGGTTCATGGTTATAACACCGGGGAGCTGTTTTTT,CASSSRVHGYNTGELFF
TRBJ2-1,TRBV7-9,TRBD2,few,TGTGACAGCAGGGGTACCGGGACTAGCGTGACGTATGAGCAGTTCTTC,CDSRGTGTSVTYEQFF
TRBJ1-1,TRBV5-1,.,.,TGCGCCAGGAGCCCGGATAGAATGAACACTGAAGCTTTCTTT,CARSPDRMNTEAFF
TRBJ2-1,TRBV9,.,few,TGTGCCAGCAGCAACTCGGGGGAGGGGGCCTACAATGAGCAGTTCTTC,CASSNSGEGAYNEQFF
TRBJ1-2,TRBV29-1,.,once,TGCAGCGTTGAAGATCCCATGGGCAGGGAGGACTATGGCTACACCTTC,CSVEDPMGREDYGYTF
TRBJ2-2,TRBV7-9,.,.,TGTGCCAGCGGCTTAGGAGAGGTTGGCACCGGGGAGCTGTTTTTT,CASGLGEVGTGELFF
TRBJ1-1,TRBV29-1,.,.,TGCAGCGACCGGAACACTGAAGCTTTCTTT,CSDRNTEAFF
TRBJ2-7,TRBV28,.,.,TGTGCCAGTAGTTTAATCAGGGACTCCTACGAGCAGTACTTC,CASSLIRDSYEQYF
TRBJ2-1,TRBV20-1,.,.,TGCAGTGCTAGCAGCTACAATGAGCAGTTCTTC,CSASSYNEQFF
TRBJ2-7,TRBV20-1,TRBD2,many,TGCAGTGCTAGAGAGCGGGAGTACGAGCAGTACTTC,CSAREREYEQYF
TRBJ2-5,TRBV3-1,.,few,TGTGCCAGCAGCCAAGTAGATGAAGGGAAGACCCAGTACTTC,CASSQVDEGKTQYF
TRBJ2-4,TRBV14,.,.,TGTGCCAGCAGCCAAGCGGGACATTTAGCCCAAAGCATTCAGTACTTC,CASSQAGHLAQSIQYF
TRBJ2-5,TRBV28,TRBD1,many,TGTGCCAGCAGTCTACCACAGGGGGTCCCACTAATCCAAGAGACCCAGTACTTC,CASSLPQGVPLIQETQYF